The present T cell receptor (beta chain) was sequenced within a study of CD8 T cells in Susac syndrome. General study results and limits: Repertoires of Susac syndrome CD4+ T cells lacked clonal expansion. Individuals included in the TCR sequencing and HLA analysis were acknowledged by the study to be relatively few in number.

This clonotype was recorded only once. Its antigen is unidentified. Reverse transcription of about 0.5 to 1 ug RNA was carried out with random hexamers. The immunoSEQ assay covered 54 Vbeta and 13 Jbeta segments for CDR3. MiXCR, applied by TCRdb to the immunoSEQ multiplex PCR reads, yields one record per CDR3 protein. This sample has about 180,000 distinct CDR3 sequences; around 94% occur once, and the top ten carry 0.1% to 0.12%. The patients with Susac syndrome satisfied recently defined diagnostic criteria for either definite or probable disease. V gave up 5 bases and J gave up 2 bases; unmatched junction bases: 7. CDR3 length equals 15 residues. The germline V gene has CDR1 KGHSH and CDR2 LQKENI.

This TCR was sampled from a human donor with Susac syndrome. The sequenced sample consisted of CD4+ T cells from PBMCs. The gene calls are TRBV18 and TRBJ2-5, with TRBD1 identical over 8 bases. The CDR3 here is CASSIGQGPQETQYF. CDR3 DNA: TGTGCCAGCTCAATCGGACAGGGCCCTCAAGAGACCCAGTACTTC.